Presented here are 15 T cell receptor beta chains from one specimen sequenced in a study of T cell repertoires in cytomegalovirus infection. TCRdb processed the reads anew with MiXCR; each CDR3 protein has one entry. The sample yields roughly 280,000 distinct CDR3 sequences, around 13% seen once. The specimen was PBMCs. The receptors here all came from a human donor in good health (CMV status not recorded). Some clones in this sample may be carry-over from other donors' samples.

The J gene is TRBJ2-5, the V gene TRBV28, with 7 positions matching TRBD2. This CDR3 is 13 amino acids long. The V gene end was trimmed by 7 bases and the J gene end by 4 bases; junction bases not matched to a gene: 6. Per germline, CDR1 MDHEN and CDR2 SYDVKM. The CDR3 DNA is TGTGCCAGCACCGTGGGGAGGGTAGAGACCCAGTACTTC. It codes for CASTVGRVETQYF.

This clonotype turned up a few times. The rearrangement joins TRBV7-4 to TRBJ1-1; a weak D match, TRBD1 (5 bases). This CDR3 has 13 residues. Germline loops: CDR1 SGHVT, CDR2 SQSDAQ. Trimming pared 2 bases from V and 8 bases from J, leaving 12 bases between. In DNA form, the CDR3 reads TGTGCCAGCAGCTTATCGCCCTGGACAGAAGCTTTCTTT. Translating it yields CASSLSPWTEAFF.

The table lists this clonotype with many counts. The CDR3 nucleotides read TGTGCCAGCAGCTTAATGGGGAGGTATGAGCAGTTCTTC. Its protein product is CASSLMGRYEQFF. The chain combines TRBV7-6 with TRBJ2-1; the D gene is possibly TRBD2 (6 bases). Per germline, CDR1 SGHVS and CDR2 FNYEAQ. This CDR3 has 13 amino acids. Between the trimmed V and J ends, which lost 2 bases and 8 bases, there was a span of 10 bases.

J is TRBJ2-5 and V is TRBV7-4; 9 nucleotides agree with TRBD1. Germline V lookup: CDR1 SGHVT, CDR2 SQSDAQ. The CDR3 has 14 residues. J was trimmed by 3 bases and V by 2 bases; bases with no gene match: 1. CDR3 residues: CASSLRDREETQYF. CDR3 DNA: TGTGCCAGCAGCTTAAGGGACAGGGAAGAGACCCAGTACTTC. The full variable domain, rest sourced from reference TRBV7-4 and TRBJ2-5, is GAGVSQSPRYKVAKRGRDVALRCDSISGHVTLYWYRQTLGQGSEVLTYSQSDAQRDKSGRPSGRFSAERPERSVSTLKIQRTEQGDSAVYLCASSLRDREETQYFGPGTRLLVL.

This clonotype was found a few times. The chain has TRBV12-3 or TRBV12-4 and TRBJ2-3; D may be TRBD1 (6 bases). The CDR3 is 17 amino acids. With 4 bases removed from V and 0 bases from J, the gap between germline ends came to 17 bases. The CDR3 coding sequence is TGTGCCAGCAGTTGGGGACGGACAGTTTCTAGCACAGATACGCAGTATTTT. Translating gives CASSWGRTVSSTDTQYF.

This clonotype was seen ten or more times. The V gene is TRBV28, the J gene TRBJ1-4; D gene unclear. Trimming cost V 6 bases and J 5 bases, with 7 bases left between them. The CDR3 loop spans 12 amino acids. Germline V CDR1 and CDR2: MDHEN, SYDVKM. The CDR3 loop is CASRGGNEKLFF. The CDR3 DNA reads TGTGCCAGCAGGGGAGGAAATGAAAAACTGTTTTTT.

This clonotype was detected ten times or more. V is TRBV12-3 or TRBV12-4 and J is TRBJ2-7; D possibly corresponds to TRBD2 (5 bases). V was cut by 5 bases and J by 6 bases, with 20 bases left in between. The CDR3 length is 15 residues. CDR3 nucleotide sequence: TGTGCCAGCAGTCCGTCCGGGGTATTTGCGGGCGAGCAGTACTTC. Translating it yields CASSPSGVFAGEQYF.

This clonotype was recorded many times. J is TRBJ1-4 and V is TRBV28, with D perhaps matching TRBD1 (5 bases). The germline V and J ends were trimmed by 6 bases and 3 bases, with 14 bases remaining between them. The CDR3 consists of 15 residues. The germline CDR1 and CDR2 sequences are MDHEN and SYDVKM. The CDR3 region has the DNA TGTGCCAGCAGATCAAGGGGCTTAGCTAATGAAAAACTGTTTTTT. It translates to CASRSRGLANEKLFF.

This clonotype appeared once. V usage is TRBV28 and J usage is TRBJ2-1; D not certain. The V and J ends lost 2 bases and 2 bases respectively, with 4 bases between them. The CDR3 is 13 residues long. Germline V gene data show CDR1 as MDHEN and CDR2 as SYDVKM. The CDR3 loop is CASSLTAYNEQFF. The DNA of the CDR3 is TGTGCCAGCAGTTTAACAGCCTACAATGAGCAGTTCTTC.

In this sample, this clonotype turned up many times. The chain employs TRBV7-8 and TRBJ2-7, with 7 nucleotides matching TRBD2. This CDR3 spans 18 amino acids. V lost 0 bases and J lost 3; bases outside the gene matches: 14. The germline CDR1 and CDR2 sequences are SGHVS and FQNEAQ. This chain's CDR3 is CASSLAAGGGAGIYEQYF. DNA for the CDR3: TGTGCCAGCAGCTTAGCCGCTGGGGGAGGGGCGGGGATCTACGAGCAGTACTTC.

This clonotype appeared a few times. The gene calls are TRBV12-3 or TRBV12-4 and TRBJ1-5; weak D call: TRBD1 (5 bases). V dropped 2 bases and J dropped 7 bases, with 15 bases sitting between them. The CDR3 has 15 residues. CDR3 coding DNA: TGTGCCAGCAGTTTAAGTGGGACTGTCGGGCAGCCCCAGCATTTT. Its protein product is CASSLSGTVGQPQHF.

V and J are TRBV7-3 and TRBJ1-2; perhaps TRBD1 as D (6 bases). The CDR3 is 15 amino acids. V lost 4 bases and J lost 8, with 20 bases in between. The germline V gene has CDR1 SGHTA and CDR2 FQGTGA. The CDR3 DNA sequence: TGTGCCAGCAGCTCATCCGGGACACGGGGTGGCGGCTACACCTTC. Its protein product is CASSSSGTRGGGYTF.

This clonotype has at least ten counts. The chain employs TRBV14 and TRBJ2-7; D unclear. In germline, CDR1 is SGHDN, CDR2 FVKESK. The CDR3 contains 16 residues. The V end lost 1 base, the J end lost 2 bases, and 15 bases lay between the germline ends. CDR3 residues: CASSQGQPTYAYEQYF. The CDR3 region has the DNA TGTGCCAGCAGCCAAGGGCAACCGACCTACGCCTACGAGCAGTACTTC.

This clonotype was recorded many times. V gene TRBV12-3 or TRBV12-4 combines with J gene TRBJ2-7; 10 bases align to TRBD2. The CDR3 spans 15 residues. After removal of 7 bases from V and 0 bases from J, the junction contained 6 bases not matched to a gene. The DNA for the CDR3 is TGTGCCAGCACCCCCGGACTAGCGGCCTCCTACGAGCAGTACTTC. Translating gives CASTPGLAASYEQYF.

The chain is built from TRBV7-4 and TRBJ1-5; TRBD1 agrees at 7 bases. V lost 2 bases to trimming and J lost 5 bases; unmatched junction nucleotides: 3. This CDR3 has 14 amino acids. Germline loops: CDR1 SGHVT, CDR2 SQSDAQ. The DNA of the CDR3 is TGTGCCAGCAGCTTATCAGGGGGGCATCAGCCCCAGCATTTT. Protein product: CASSLSGGHQPQHF.